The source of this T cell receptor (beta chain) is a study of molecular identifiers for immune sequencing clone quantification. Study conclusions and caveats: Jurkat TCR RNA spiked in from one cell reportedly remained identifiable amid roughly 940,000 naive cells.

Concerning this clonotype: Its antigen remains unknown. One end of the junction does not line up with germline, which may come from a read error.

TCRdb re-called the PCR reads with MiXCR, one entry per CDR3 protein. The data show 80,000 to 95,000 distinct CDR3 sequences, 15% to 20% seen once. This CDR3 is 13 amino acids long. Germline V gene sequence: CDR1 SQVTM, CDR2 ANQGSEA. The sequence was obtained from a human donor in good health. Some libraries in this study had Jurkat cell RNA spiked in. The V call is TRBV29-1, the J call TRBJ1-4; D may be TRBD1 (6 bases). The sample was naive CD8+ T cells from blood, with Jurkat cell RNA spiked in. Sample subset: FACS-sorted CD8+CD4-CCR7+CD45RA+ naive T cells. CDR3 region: CGVRGPLGDKLFF. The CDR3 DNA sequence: TGCGGCGTCAGGGGCCCTCTCGGGGATAAACTGTTTTTT. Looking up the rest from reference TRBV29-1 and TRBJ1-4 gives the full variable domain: SAVISQKPSRDICQRGTSLTIQCQVDSQVTMMFWYRQQPGQSLTLIATANQGSEATYESGFVIDKFPISRPNLTFSTLTVSNMSPEDSSIYLCGVRGPLGDKLFFGSGTQLSVL.